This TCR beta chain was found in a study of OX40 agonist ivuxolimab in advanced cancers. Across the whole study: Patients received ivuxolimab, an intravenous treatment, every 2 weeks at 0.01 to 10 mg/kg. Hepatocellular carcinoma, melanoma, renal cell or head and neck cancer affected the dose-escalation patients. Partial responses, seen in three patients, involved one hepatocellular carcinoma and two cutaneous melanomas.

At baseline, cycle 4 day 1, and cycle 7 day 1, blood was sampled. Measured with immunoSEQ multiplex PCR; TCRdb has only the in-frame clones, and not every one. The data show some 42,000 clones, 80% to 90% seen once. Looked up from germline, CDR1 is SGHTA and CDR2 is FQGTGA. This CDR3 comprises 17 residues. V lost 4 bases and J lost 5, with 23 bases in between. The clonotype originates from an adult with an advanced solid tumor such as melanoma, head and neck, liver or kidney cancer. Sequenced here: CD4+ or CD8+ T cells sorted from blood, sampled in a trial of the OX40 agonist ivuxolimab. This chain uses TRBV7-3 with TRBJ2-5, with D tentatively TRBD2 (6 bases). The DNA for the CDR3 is TGTGCCAGCAGCTCCATTTTGTGGCGGTGCGGGGCGGAGACCCAGTACTTC. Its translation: CASSSILWRCGAETQYF.